A single sample gave rise to the 17 T cell receptor beta chains below, sequenced in a study of chemoradiotherapy in HPV16-positive cancers. Profiled with immunoSEQ multiplex PCR; TCRdb holds only in-frame clones, not every one. The top ten hold approximately 3.4% of the sample, which has some 7,200 clones, roughly 90% seen once. The specimen was tumor tissue, collected from a patient who underwent chemoradiotherapy. The origin of the receptors is a human donor with HPV-associated anogenital cancer.

The CDR3 region has the DNA TGTGCCAGCAGTTCGAGGGGTACTGAAGCTTTCTTT. It translates to CASSSRGTEAFF. The V call is TRBV6-6, the J call TRBJ1-1, with D perhaps matching TRBD1 (5 bases). Trimming pared 4 bases from V and 5 bases from J, leaving 8 bases between. The V gene's germline CDR1 is MNHNY and CDR2 SVGAGI (reference sequence). The CDR3 is 12 amino acids.

The V and J genes are TRBV7-6 and TRBJ2-5; a weak D match, TRBD1 (6 bases). CDR1 and CDR2 from the germline V gene are SGHVS and FNYEAQ. CDR3 length: 15 amino acids. The V gene lost 3 bases and the J gene lost 0 bases, with 11 bases spanning the gap. CDR3 nucleotide sequence: TGTGCCAGCAGCTTTCTTGACAGGAACCAAGAGACCCAGTACTTC. This encodes CASSFLDRNQETQYF.

The chain has TRBV18 and TRBJ1-5, with TRBD1 as a possible D gene (5 bases). Germline V gene data show CDR1 as KGHSH and CDR2 as LQKENI. The V gene lost 2 bases and the J gene lost 7 bases, with 9 bases spanning the gap. The CDR3 totals 13 residues. CDR3 nucleotides: TGTGCCAGCTCACCAGCCAGGGAACAGCCCCAGCATTTT. Residues: CASSPAREQPQHF.

The chain combines TRBV5-1 with TRBJ1-1; 7 bases match TRBD1. V lost 0 bases, J lost 7 bases, and 6 bases stayed unmatched. The CDR3 sequence is 14 residues long. Germline V gene lookup returns CDR1 SGHRS and CDR2 YFSETQ. In DNA form, the CDR3 reads TGCGCCAGCAGCTTGGCCGGGGACAGCCTTGAAGCTTTCTTT. Encoded protein: CASSLAGDSLEAFF.

This sequence joins TRBV5-1 and TRBJ2-3; 8 positions match TRBD2. The germline CDR1 and CDR2 sequences are SGHRS and YFSETQ. This CDR3 comprises 16 residues. V was pared by 0 bases and J by 7 bases, with 10 bases of the junction left unmatched. The CDR3 protein is CASSLDPGGPANTQYF. The CDR3 bases are TGCGCCAGCAGCTTGGATCCGGGGGGGCCGGCCAATACGCAGTATTTT. Together with reference TRBV5-1 and TRBJ2-3, the CDR3 gives the full variable domain: KAGVTQTPRYLIKTRGQQVTLSCSPISGHRSVSWYQQTPGQGLQFLFEYFSETQRNKGNFPGRFSGRQFSNSRSEMNVSTLELGDSALYLCASSLDPGGPANTQYFGPGTRLTVL.

J is TRBJ1-3 and V is TRBV5-1, with D perhaps matching TRBD1 (6 bases). Germline V gene lookup returns CDR1 SGHRS and CDR2 YFSETQ. This CDR3 region has 16 residues. V was trimmed by 4 bases and J by 0 bases, leaving 14 bases between them. DNA of the CDR3: TGCGCCAGCAGCCCTTCGACAGGTAGCTCTGGAAACACCATATATTTT. This gives the protein CASSPSTGSSGNTIYF.

This clone was picked up one time. V usage is TRBV19 and J usage is TRBJ1-2; D not resolved. V was cut by 4 bases and J by 4 bases, with 7 bases left in between. The germline V gene has CDR1 LNHDA and CDR2 SQIVND (reference sequence). The CDR3 spans 12 residues. The CDR3 DNA is TGTGCCAGTAGTACCACCAGCTATGGCTACACCTTC. It specifies CASSTTSYGYTF.

V is TRBV18 and J is TRBJ1-1; no firm D call. Germline CDR1 and CDR2: KGHSH and LQKENI. Deletions cut 0 bases from V and 1 base from J, with 18 bases between. The CDR3 loop spans 18 amino acids. CDR3 DNA: TGTGCCAGCTCACCACCGAACCAGGCAGCAGGATGGAACACTGAAGCTTTCTTT. This encodes CASSPPNQAAGWNTEAFF.

The chain is built from TRBV5-4 and TRBJ2-7; D is perhaps TRBD2 (6 bases). The germline gives CDR1 SGHNT, CDR2 YYREEE (reference sequence). The CDR3 totals 15 residues. The V and J ends lost 1 base and 5 bases respectively, with 16 bases between them. CDR3 bases: TGTGCCAGCAGCTTGTTGGGGGGTACTGGCAACGAGCAGTACTTC. Amino acids: CASSLLGGTGNEQYF.

This rearrangement joins TRBV10-2 to TRBJ2-3, with 7 positions matching TRBD2. The CDR3 spans 15 residues. Unmatched junction bases numbered 7, after V lost 5 bases and J lost 2 bases. The germline CDR1 and CDR2 sequences are WSHSY and SAAADI. CDR3 nucleotide sequence: TGCGCCAGCAGTCCCAGCGGGGATAACACAGATACGCAGTATTTT. Protein sequence: CASSPSGDNTDTQYF.

V and J are TRBV5-1 and TRBJ2-5, with 8 bases that match TRBD1. The CDR3 has 15 residues. The germline V gene has CDR1 SGHRS and CDR2 YFSETQ. Trimming at V came to 0 bases and at J to 3 bases, leaving 4 bases not matched to a gene. The CDR3 is CASSLAGTGEETQYF. The CDR3 coding sequence is TGCGCCAGCAGCTTGGCGGGGACAGGAGAAGAGACCCAGTACTTC.

The chain carries TRBV19 and TRBJ2-3; 8 nucleotides line up with TRBD2. Germline values: CDR1 LNHDA, CDR2 SQIVND (reference sequence). The CDR3 loop spans 14 amino acids. V was pared by 1 base and J by 7 bases, with 4 bases of the junction left unmatched. The DNA of the CDR3 is TGTGCCAGTAGTATAGCGGGAGGGCTGAATACGCAGTATTTT. This encodes CASSIAGGLNTQYF.

This chain uses TRBV11-3 with TRBJ2-5, with D tentatively TRBD2 (5 bases). The CDR3 is 15 residues long. The ends were cut back, 1 base at V and 5 bases at J, with 14 bases in the middle. Germline CDR1 is SGHNT and CDR2 is YENEEA. The CDR3 sequence: CASSLGGREAETQYF. For the CDR3, the DNA is TGTGCCAGCAGCTTAGGTGGGAGAGAGGCCGAGACCCAGTACTTC.

The chain employs TRBV5-4 and TRBJ2-6, with 7 bases aligning to TRBD1. CDR1 and CDR2 (germline): SGHNT, YYREEE (reference sequence). The CDR3 is 15 amino acids. J gave up 0 bases and V 3 bases, and 0 bases lay outside the gene matches. The chain's CDR3 is CASSWDSSGANVLTF. The CDR3, as DNA: TGTGCCAGCAGCTGGGACAGCTCTGGGGCCAACGTCCTGACTTTC.

The chain uses TRBV11-3 and TRBJ2-1, with D possibly TRBD2 on 5 matching bases. This CDR3 comprises 16 residues. The V and J ends lost 5 bases and 0 bases respectively, with 14 bases between them. Germline-derived CDR1 and CDR2 are SGHNT and YENEEA. This chain's CDR3 is CASSLAGRSSYNEQFF. The CDR3 bases are TGTGCCAGCAGCCTAGCCGGGCGAAGCTCCTACAATGAGCAGTTCTTC. Full variable domain (missing parts from reference TRBV11-3 and TRBJ2-1): EAGVVQSPRYKIIEKKQPVAFWCNPISGHNTLYWYLQNLGQGPELLIRYENEEAVDDSQLPKDRFSAERLKGVDSTLKIQPAELGDSAVYLCASSLAGRSSYNEQFFGPGTRLTVL.

The chain has TRBV5-5 and TRBJ1-3; 8 bases line up with TRBD1. V lost 6 bases to trimming and J lost 2 bases; unmatched junction nucleotides: 10. The CDR3 is made up of 16 amino acids. CDR1 SGHKS and CDR2 YYEKEE come from the germline V gene (reference sequence). CDR3 sequence reads: CASNDVRGRTGNTIYF. The CDR3 bases are TGTGCCAGCAACGATGTCAGGGGGCGTACTGGAAACACCATATATTTT.

This clone was seen a few times. The chain links TRBV9 to TRBJ1-2, with TRBD1 matching over 11 bases. Germline lookup yields CDR1 SGDLS and CDR2 YYNGEE. J lost 3 bases, V lost 4 bases, and 5 bases had no gene match. This CDR3 region has 15 residues. This CDR3 reads CASSFGQGADYGYTF. The DNA for the CDR3 is TGTGCCAGCAGCTTCGGACAGGGGGCCGACTATGGCTACACCTTC.